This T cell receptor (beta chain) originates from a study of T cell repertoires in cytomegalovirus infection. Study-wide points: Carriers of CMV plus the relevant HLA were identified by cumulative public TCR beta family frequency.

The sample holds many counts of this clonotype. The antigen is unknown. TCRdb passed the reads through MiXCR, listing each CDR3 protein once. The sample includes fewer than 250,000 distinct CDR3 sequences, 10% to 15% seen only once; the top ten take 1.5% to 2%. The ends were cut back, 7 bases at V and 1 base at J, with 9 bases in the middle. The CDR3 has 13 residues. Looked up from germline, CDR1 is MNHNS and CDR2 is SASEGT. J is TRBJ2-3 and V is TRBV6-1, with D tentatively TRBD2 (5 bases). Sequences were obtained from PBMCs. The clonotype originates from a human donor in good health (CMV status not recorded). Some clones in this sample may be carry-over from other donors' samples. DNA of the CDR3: TGTGCCAGCACCGACGGGGGCACAGATACGCAGTATTTT. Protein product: CASTDGGTDTQYF.